These 4 T cell receptor beta chains were all obtained from the same sample, sequenced in a study of blood T cell repertoires in COVID-19. The repertoire was sequenced with immunoSEQ multiplex PCR; TCRdb's copy has only in-frame clones and lacks some. The data show tens of thousands of clones, about 80% seen once. What was sequenced was peripheral blood. Every receptor here comes from a man between 65 and 85 years old with acute or convalescent COVID-19.

The sample holds a few counts of this clone. This chain connects TRBV7-6 to TRBJ2-2, with a tentative D call TRBD2 (5 bases). CDR3 length: 15 amino acids. The ends were cut back, 3 bases at V and 4 bases at J, with 12 bases in the middle. Germline loops: CDR1 SGHVS, CDR2 FNYEAQ. For the CDR3, the DNA is TGTGCCAGCAGCTTTTCGGGGTCCGTCACCGGGGAGCTGTTTTTT. Translated, it gives CASSFSGSVTGELFF.

The rearrangement joins TRBV23-1 to TRBJ2-1; D not certain. TRBV23-1 is marked as an open reading frame, function uncertain. Trimming cost V 5 bases and J 15 bases, with 26 bases left between them. This CDR3 region has 15 residues. CDR3: CASSSPPGSDFSRFF. The CDR3 nucleotides are TGCGCCAGCAGTTCCCCTCCCGGATCCGACTTTTCGCGGTTCTTC.

This clone was seen repeatedly, ten times or more. Its ends do not fully match the called genes, so a read error is possible. The chain carries TRBV20-1 and TRBJ2-5; a weak D match, TRBD1 (6 bases). CDR3 size: 11 residues. The germline V gene encodes CDR1 DFQATT and CDR2 SNEGSKA (reference sequence). The CDR3 bases are TGCAGTGCTGGTGCAGGGGAGAACCAGTACTTC. Translated, it gives CSAGAGENQYF.

This clone showed up just a few times. This CDR3 is CASSLGLPGSPLHF. The CDR3 DNA is TGTGCCAGCAGTTTAGGCCTCCCGGGTTCACCCCTCCACTTT. The J gene is TRBJ1-6, the V gene TRBV6-4, with D unresolved. V gave up 5 bases and J gave up 9 bases, with 14 bases separating them. Germline lookup yields CDR1 MRHNA and CDR2 SNTAGT. The CDR3 contains 14 residues.